The 14 T cell receptor beta chains listed next were all sequenced from one sample in a study of Ad26.COV2.S vaccination and SARS-CoV-2 variants. Treatment described: roughly 19 received Ad26.COV2.S at low or high dose, single or two shots; 5 received placebo; per-sample allocation not given. At day 63 after the first vaccine or placebo injection, samples were drawn. Libraries were prepared by immunoSEQ multiplex PCR; TCRdb keeps only in-frame clonotypes and omits some of them. The sample lists roughly 350,000 clones, approximately 86% seen once, with about 10% in the top ten. The sequencing here drew on peripheral blood, taken in a trial of Ad26.COV2.S vaccine versus placebo. The receptors come from a person between 18 and 59 years old who received the Ad26.COV2.S COVID-19 vaccine or a placebo.

The chain carries TRBV30 and TRBJ2-6, with D hard to call. V gave up 7 bases and J gave up 2 bases, with 12 bases separating them. This CDR3 is 14 amino acids long. CDR1 and CDR2 (germline): GTSNPN, SVGIG (reference sequence). DNA for the CDR3: TGTGCCTCCGACCGCCCGCCTGGGGCCAACGTCCTGACTTTC. It codes for CASDRPPGANVLTF.

CDR3 nucleotides: TGTGCCAGCAGCCCCCGACGACAGGGGGCCCCAGAAGCTTTCTTT. Its protein product is CASSPRRQGAPEAFF. The V gene is TRBV7-9, the J gene TRBJ1-1, with 10 bases that match TRBD1. The CDR3 runs to 15 residues. From germline, CDR1 is SEHNR and CDR2 FQNEAQ (reference sequence). Losses at the gene ends were 5 bases for V and 8 bases for J; bases not matched to a gene: 11.

The J gene is TRBJ2-2, the V gene TRBV5-6, with D unresolved. The CDR3 totals 14 residues. Germline V gene lookup returns CDR1 SGHDT and CDR2 YYEEEE. Trimming cost V 4 bases and J 3 bases, with 10 bases left between them. The CDR3 coding sequence is TGTGCCAGCAGCCAATCACAGTACACCGGGGAGCTGTTTTTT. It encodes CASSQSQYTGELFF. Based on the CDR3 plus reference TRBV5-6 and TRBJ2-2, the full variable domain is DAGVTQSPTHLIKTRGQQVTLRCSPKSGHDTVSWYQQALGQGPQFIFQYYEEEERQRGNFPDRFSGHQFPNYSSELNVNALLLGDSALYLCASSQSQYTGELFFGEGSRLTVL.

V usage is TRBV28 and J usage is TRBJ1-5; maybe TRBD1 (5 bases). CDR1 is MDHEN and CDR2 is SYDVKM in the germline V gene. This CDR3 has 15 residues. Trimming removed 6 bases at V and 7 bases at J, with 19 bases between. The CDR3 DNA is TGTGCCAGCAGCCCCCTACCCGGGGCCGTACAGCCCCAGCATTTT. As protein: CASSPLPGAVQPQHF.

V usage is TRBV27 and J usage is TRBJ2-5; D remains unclear. V gave up 2 bases and J gave up 7 bases, with 14 bases separating them. The germline CDR1 and CDR2 sequences are MNHEY and SMNVEV (reference sequence). The CDR3 spans 14 residues. The CDR3 DNA is TGTGCCAGCAGTTTACGTGGCGTCGGAGTGACCCAGTACTTC. It translates to CASSLRGVGVTQYF.

This sequence joins TRBV12-3 or TRBV12-4 and TRBJ2-3; D gene unclear. The CDR3 consists of 13 residues. V was clipped by 2 bases and J by 2 bases, with 5 bases between them. This CDR3 reads CASSLQPTDTQYF. The CDR3 region has the DNA TGTGCCAGCAGTTTACAACCCACAGATACGCAGTATTTT.

The rearrangement links TRBV11-2 to TRBJ2-3, with 10 bases fitting TRBD2. CDR3 length equals 17 residues. The junction had 8 bases not matched to a gene; V was cut back by 2 bases and J by 3 bases. The germline CDR1 and CDR2 sequences are SGHAT and FQNNGV. CDR3: CASSLRAGGPVTDTQYF. Written as DNA, the CDR3 is TGTGCCAGCAGCTTAAGAGCGGGAGGGCCGGTGACAGATACGCAGTATTTT.

This chain joins TRBV18 and TRBJ2-3, with unresolved D. Germline V CDR1 and CDR2: KGHSH, LQKENI. CDR3 size: 12 residues. With 8 bases removed from V and 1 base from J, the gap between germline ends came to 7 bases. CDR3 sequence: CASRLGTDTQYF. The DNA of the CDR3 is TGTGCCAGCCGTCTGGGCACAGATACGCAGTATTTT.

This clone was picked up a small number of times. This chain uses TRBV4-3 with TRBJ2-7; TRBD2 aligns across 13 bases. Unmatched junction bases numbered 6, after V lost 0 bases and J lost 4 bases. From germline, CDR1 is LGHNA and CDR2 YSLEER. The CDR3 has 17 amino acids. The CDR3 bases are TGCGCCAGCAGCCAAGATTGGACTAGCGGGAGTGCTTACGAGCAGTACTTC. Translated, it gives CASSQDWTSGSAYEQYF.

V is TRBV28 and J is TRBJ1-4, with unresolved D. Germline CDR1 MDHEN, CDR2 SYDVKM. The CDR3 extends over 10 amino acids. V was cut by 10 bases and J by 8 bases, with 8 bases left in between. CDR3 DNA sequence: TGTGCCACTGTCGGAGAAAAACTGTTTTTT. It specifies CATVGEKLFF.

The V and J genes are TRBV6-4 and TRBJ1-4; no reliable D call. Trimming cost V 2 bases and J 1 base, with 5 bases left between them. Germline V lookup: CDR1 MRHNA, CDR2 SNTAGT. This CDR3 has 14 residues. CDR3 sequence reads: CASSDSVTNEKLFF. The CDR3, as DNA: TGTGCCAGCAGTGACAGCGTAACTAATGAAAAACTGTTTTTT.

The chain is built from TRBV7-3 and TRBJ2-2, with 9 bases identical to TRBD2. V was clipped by 5 bases and J by 4 bases; unmatched bases: 5. This CDR3 is built from 15 residues. Looked up from germline, CDR1 is SGHTA and CDR2 is FQGTGA. In DNA form, the CDR3 reads TGTGCCAGCAGCCCACTAGCGGGTGGCACCGGGGAGCTGTTTTTT. It encodes CASSPLAGGTGELFF.

This chain connects TRBV18 to TRBJ2-6; the match to TRBD1 covers 7 bases. The V segment lost 3 bases and the J segment 0 bases; nucleotides outside the gene matches: 5. The length of the CDR3 is 17 residues. Germline V gene lookup returns CDR1 KGHSH and CDR2 LQKENI. CDR3 protein: CASSPVGTASGANVLTF. Written as DNA, the CDR3 is TGTGCCAGCTCACCCGTGGGGACAGCCTCTGGGGCCAACGTCCTGACTTTC.

The chain recombines TRBV11-2 with TRBJ2-7; D is ambiguous. The germline V gene encodes CDR1 SGHAT and CDR2 FQNNGV. CDR3 length: 14 residues. The germline V and J ends were trimmed by 0 bases and 3 bases, with 9 bases remaining between them. CDR3 amino acids: CASSLDWRGYEQYF. CDR3 coding DNA: TGTGCCAGCAGCTTAGATTGGCGTGGCTACGAGCAGTACTTC.